These 10 T cell receptor beta chains were sequenced from one sample in a study of cytomegalovirus exposure and HLA in healthy donors. Use of 60 Vbeta and 13 Jbeta primers characterized the PCR. TCRdb's copy holds only in-frame clones and misses some; the assay was immunoSEQ multiplex PCR. The repertoire consists of about 190,000 clones, with more than 80% occurring once and the leading ten covering roughly 2.8%. Input material: PBMCs. These receptor sequences come from a woman between 45 and 65 years old in good health and CMV-seropositive.

The chain couples TRBV19 to TRBJ2-6; tentative D call: TRBD2 (7 bases). The CDR3 loop spans 15 amino acids. The V end lost 7 bases, the J end lost 0 bases, and 10 bases lay between the germline ends. Germline values: CDR1 LNHDA, CDR2 SQIVND (reference sequence). The CDR3 sequence is CASKGGSSGANVLTF. CDR3 sequence (DNA): TGTGCCAGTAAGGGGGGGTCCTCTGGGGCCAACGTCCTGACTTTC.

The chain recombines TRBV19 with TRBJ2-7; possible D gene TRBD1, 5 bases. CDR1 is LNHDA, CDR2 SQIVND, per germline (reference sequence). The CDR3 has 14 amino acids. Between the trimmed V and J ends, which lost 4 bases and 5 bases, there was a span of 15 bases. The CDR3 nucleotides read TGTGCCAGTAGTAGGGCAGGGAATTCCCACGAGCAGTACTTC. As protein: CASSRAGNSHEQYF.

This clone was seen once. This chain joins TRBV4-1 and TRBJ2-7, with D possibly being TRBD1 (5 bases). The CDR3 extends over 15 amino acids. CDR1 and CDR2 from the germline V gene are MGHRA and YSYEKL. The V end was cut by 1 base, the J end by 6 bases, with 16 bases between. The CDR3 region is CASSQGAGFPFEQYF. The CDR3 nucleotides read TGCGCCAGCAGCCAAGGGGCAGGGTTTCCCTTCGAGCAGTACTTC.

The chain links TRBV29-1 to TRBJ2-2; the D call may be TRBD1 or TRBD2 (5 bases each). CDR3 length equals 15 residues. Germline-derived CDR1 and CDR2 are SQVTM and ANQGSEA. Trimming took 7 bases from V and 0 from J, leaving 15 bases between them. CDR3 sequence (DNA): TGCAGCGCTGAGGGCGGACAATCGAACACCGGGGAGCTGTTTTTT. Its translation is CSAEGGQSNTGELFF.

The chain links TRBV5-1 to TRBJ2-3; 7 bases align to TRBD2. V trimming: 1 base; J trimming: 4 bases; junction bases outside the gene matches: 6. Germline CDR1 reads SGHRS; CDR2 reads YFSETQ. The CDR3 is made up of 15 amino acids. The CDR3 region is CASSLWGGGSDTQYF. The DNA of the CDR3 is TGCGCCAGCAGCTTGTGGGGCGGGGGATCAGATACGCAGTATTTT.

The chain recombines TRBV5-1 with TRBJ2-7; 12 bases align to TRBD1. The germline CDR1 and CDR2 sequences are SGHRS and YFSETQ. The CDR3 totals 17 residues. With 7 bases clipped from V and 2 bases from J, the junction kept 13 bases outside the gene matches. The CDR3 bases are TGCGCCAGCCGCCGAACAACCGGGACAGGGGGCACCTACGAGCAGTACTTC. Translation: CASRRTTGTGGTYEQYF. Combining the CDR3 with reference TRBV5-1 and TRBJ2-7 gives the whole variable domain KAGVTQTPRYLIKTRGQQVTLSCSPISGHRSVSWYQQTPGQGLQFLFEYFSETQRNKGNFPGRFSGRQFSNSRSEMNVSTLELGDSALYLCASRRTTGTGGTYEQYFGPGTRLTVT.

This rearrangement joins TRBV7-2 to TRBJ2-2; D is uncertain. The CDR3 sequence is 13 residues long. Trimming removed 5 bases at V and 6 bases at J, with 10 bases between. Germline lookup yields CDR1 SGHTA and CDR2 FQGNSA. For the CDR3, the DNA is TGTGCCAGCAGCCCCACACCTTCCGGGGAGCTGTTTTTT. Residues: CASSPTPSGELFF.

The genes are TRBV14 and TRBJ2-3; TRBD1 is a possible D gene (5 bases). The germline V gene has CDR1 SGHDN and CDR2 FVKESK. Trimming left V 4 bases short and J 6 bases short, with 11 bases between. The CDR3 spans 13 residues. The CDR3 loop reads CASSLRGWDTQYF. CDR3 bases: TGTGCCAGCAGCCTTAGGGGTTGGGATACGCAGTATTTT.

This clone was counted a few times. This chain joins TRBV10-3 and TRBJ1-5; 7 bases line up with TRBD1. In germline, CDR1 is ENHRY, CDR2 SYGVKD. The V segment lost 2 bases and the J segment 6 bases; nucleotides outside the gene matches: 10. The CDR3 contains 16 residues. The CDR3 DNA reads TGTGCCATCAGTGAGCTCGGACAGGAGGAGGGTCAGCCCCAGCATTTT. Translating it yields CAISELGQEEGQPQHF.

The V and J genes are TRBV11-2 and TRBJ1-6, with D tentatively TRBD1 (6 bases). V lost 3 bases to trimming and J lost 5 bases, with 8 bases between them. Looked up from germline, CDR1 is SGHAT and CDR2 is FQNNGV. This CDR3 is built from 14 residues. CDR3 nucleotide sequence: TGTGCCAGCAGCTTCGGACAGAATAATTCACCCCTCCACTTT. It is translated as CASSFGQNNSPLHF.